These 26 T cell receptor beta chains were all obtained from the same sample, sequenced in a study of a mutant IDH1 vaccine in newly diagnosed glioma. The table came from immunoSEQ multiplex PCR; TCRdb's copy has only in-frame clones and leaves some out. This sample has roughly 60,000 clones, with about 80% found just once. The sample's time point: week 11, during vaccination. Alongside topical imiquimod, each dose of vaccine comprised 300 ug of mutant IDH1 20-mer peptide. The antigens for these receptors are not known. The input for sequencing was PBMCs, taken from a glioma patient whose treatment included an IDH1 peptide vaccine. These receptors all come from a young man with glioma.

The chain couples TRBV28 to TRBJ2-7; 8 bases match TRBD2. The germline CDR1 and CDR2 sequences are MDHEN and SYDVKM. The CDR3 has 14 amino acids. V trimming: 4 bases; J trimming: 9 bases; junction bases outside the gene matches: 11. The CDR3 coding sequence is TGTGCCAGCAGTTCCACCCGGGATCTAGCGGGGCAGTACTTC. Translation gives CASSSTRDLAGQYF.

The chain joins TRBV9 to TRBJ2-5, with a possible D match to TRBD2 (7 bases). This CDR3 has 14 residues. The V end lost 0 bases, the J end lost 5 bases, and 11 bases lay between the germline ends. Germline CDR1 is SGDLS and CDR2 is YYNGEE. The CDR3 is CASSVAAGAETQYF. CDR3 DNA: TGTGCCAGCAGCGTAGCTGCGGGGGCCGAGACCCAGTACTTC.

The V call is TRBV4-1, the J call TRBJ2-3; D may be TRBD2 (6 bases). The CDR3 runs to 17 residues. Germline CDR1 MGHRA, CDR2 YSYEKL. Trimming stripped 4 bases from V and 2 bases from J, with 19 bases between. The CDR3 loop reads CASSLNGGGSPTDTQYF. For the CDR3, the DNA is TGCGCCAGCAGCCTAAACGGTGGGGGGAGCCCCACAGATACGCAGTATTTT.

This chain uses TRBV2 with TRBJ2-1, with 10 bases aligning to TRBD2. This CDR3 region has 16 residues. Per the germline V gene, CDR1 is SNHLY and CDR2 is FYNNEI. Trimming at V came to 4 bases and at J to 2 bases, leaving 5 bases not matched to a gene. As DNA, the CDR3 is TGTGCCAGCAGTGTCCGAAGCGGGGGGGCCTACAATGAGCAGTTCTTC. It encodes CASSVRSGGAYNEQFF.

The gene calls are TRBV28 and TRBJ1-5; maybe TRBD1 (6 bases). This CDR3 spans 14 amino acids. Germline V CDR1 and CDR2: MDHEN, SYDVKM. The V gene lost 4 bases and the J gene lost 6 bases, with 13 bases spanning the gap. This CDR3 is CASSSGGAGQPQHF. In DNA form, the CDR3 reads TGTGCCAGCAGTTCGGGGGGCGCGGGTCAGCCCCAGCATTTT.

The chain recombines TRBV4-2 with TRBJ2-7, with 9 bases that match TRBD2. Germline CDR1 and CDR2: LGHNA and YNFKEQ. The CDR3 totals 16 residues. The V segment lost 4 bases and the J segment 2 bases; nucleotides outside the gene matches: 9. The CDR3 DNA reads TGTGCCAGCAGCCCCAATACGCGGGGGGGCCCCTACGAGCAGTACTTC. This gives the protein CASSPNTRGGPYEQYF.

This chain uses TRBV15 with TRBJ1-5; the D is unclear. CDR1 is LNHNV and CDR2 is YYDKDF in the germline V gene (reference sequence). Deletions cut 5 bases from V and 3 bases from J, with 8 bases between. The CDR3 extends over 13 amino acids. The CDR3, as DNA: TGTGCCACCAGCTTCCGGGCCAATCAGCCCCAGCATTTT. This sequence encodes CATSFRANQPQHF.

The rearrangement links TRBV2 to TRBJ2-5, with 8 bases fitting TRBD2. The DNA end lines up better with TRBJ2-7; the J call may be wrong. The CDR3 extends over 15 amino acids. The germline V gene has CDR1 SNHLY and CDR2 FYNNEI. The CDR3 nucleotides read TGTGCCAGCAGTGATCCGGGACTAGTAGGCTTCGAGCAGTACTTC. Translating it yields CASSDPGLVGFEQYF.

The chain employs TRBV5-5 and TRBJ1-5; no definite D call. With 0 bases removed from V and 3 bases from J, the gap between germline ends came to 4 bases. CDR3 size: 13 residues. Germline assignment: CDR1 SGHKS and CDR2 YYEKEE (reference sequence). CDR3 residues: CASSLVINQPQHF. CDR3 nucleotide sequence: TGTGCCAGCAGCTTGGTGATCAATCAGCCCCAGCATTTT.

V is TRBV5-6 and J is TRBJ1-3; D is unresolved. V was pared by 2 bases and J by 2 bases, with 5 bases between. The CDR3 sequence is 13 residues long. Germline CDR1 is SGHDT and CDR2 is YYEEEE. Here the CDR3 reads CASSFEPGNTIYF. Written as DNA, the CDR3 is TGTGCCAGCAGCTTCGAGCCTGGAAACACCATATATTTT.

The J gene is TRBJ1-4, the V gene TRBV9; tentative D call: TRBD1 (5 bases). The V end lost 0 bases, the J end lost 2 bases, and 14 bases lay between the germline ends. Germline CDR1 SGDLS, CDR2 YYNGEE. The CDR3 extends over 17 amino acids. CDR3 nucleotide sequence: TGTGCCAGCAGCGTAGCTTGGGGGGGAGGCACTAATGAAAAACTGTTTTTT. Translation: CASSVAWGGGTNEKLFF. The variable domain in full, completed from reference TRBV9 and TRBJ1-4, reads DSGVTQTPKHLITATGQRVTLRCSPRSGDLSVYWYQQSLDQGLQFLIQYYNGEERAKGNILERFSAQQFPDLHSELNLSSLELGDSALYFCASSVAWGGGTNEKLFFGSGTQLSVL.

The rearrangement links TRBV27 to TRBJ2-3; 8 bases match TRBD1. The CDR3 spans 15 residues. Germline lookup yields CDR1 MNHEY and CDR2 SMNVEV (reference sequence). Trimming took 5 bases from V and 2 from J; bases not matched to a gene: 6. CDR3 sequence: CASSPSGGNTDTQYF. The DNA of the CDR3 is TGTGCCAGCAGTCCCTCAGGGGGCAACACAGATACGCAGTATTTT.

This clone showed up just once. This chain links TRBV30 with TRBJ2-1; D unclear. Germline values: CDR1 GTSNPN, CDR2 SVGIG (reference sequence). Trimming pared 0 bases from V and 0 bases from J, leaving 6 bases between. The CDR3 totals 14 residues. The CDR3 sequence is CAWSVELSYNEQFF. In DNA, the CDR3 is TGTGCCTGGAGTGTAGAACTCTCCTACAATGAGCAGTTCTTC.

The chain couples TRBV4-3 to TRBJ2-1, with a possible D match to TRBD2 (5 bases). The CDR3 sequence is 15 residues long. Germline V CDR1 and CDR2: LGHNA, YSLEER. The ends were cut back, 4 bases at V and 6 bases at J, with 16 bases in the middle. The CDR3: CASSLRRGGRNEQFF. CDR3 DNA sequence: TGCGCCAGCAGCCTCCGTCGGGGTGGGCGCAATGAGCAGTTCTTC.

This chain joins TRBV11-3 and TRBJ1-3; D perhaps matches TRBD1 (5 bases). V shed 5 bases and J shed 1 base, with 15 bases lying between them. CDR1 SGHNT and CDR2 YENEEA come from the germline V gene. There are 16 residues in the CDR3. DNA of the CDR3: TGTGCCAGCAGCCCGCCGACAGCACAATCTGGAAACACCATATATTTT. Translation: CASSPPTAQSGNTIYF.

V gene TRBV7-2 combines with J gene TRBJ1-2, with D uncertain. The CDR3 extends over 12 amino acids. Trimming removed 1 base from V and 8 bases from J, with 8 bases in between. The germline gives CDR1 SGHTA, CDR2 FQGNSA. CDR3 DNA sequence: TGTGCCAGCAGCTTAGGGCCCGGGGGCTACACCTTC. Translated: CASSLGPGGYTF.

The V gene is TRBV18, the J gene TRBJ2-3; D is possibly TRBD1 (5 bases). Germline V gene sequence: CDR1 KGHSH, CDR2 LQKENI. The CDR3 loop spans 15 amino acids. V lost 3 bases to trimming and J lost 3 bases, with 13 bases between them. DNA of the CDR3: TGTGCCAGCTCACCTCGACAGAACCCGACAGATACGCAGTATTTT. Protein sequence: CASSPRQNPTDTQYF.

The chain joins TRBV4-1 to TRBJ2-7, with a tentative D call TRBD1 (6 bases). The CDR3 runs 14 residues. The V gene lost 3 bases and the J gene lost 2 bases, with 11 bases spanning the gap. Germline lookup yields CDR1 MGHRA and CDR2 YSYEKL. CDR3 in DNA: TGCGCCAGCAGCCAGGACAGTCCCGCCTACGAGCAGTACTTC. Its translation: CASSQDSPAYEQYF.

This clone showed up just a few times. This chain joins TRBV7-3 and TRBJ1-1; TRBD1 matches 7 bases. Germline V gene data show CDR1 as SGHTA and CDR2 as FQGTGA. The CDR3 loop spans 14 amino acids. Trimming took 5 bases from V and 4 from J; bases not matched to a gene: 7. In DNA form, the CDR3 reads TGTGCCAGCAGCCAACAGGGGAGGGTCACTGAAGCTTTCTTT. This encodes CASSQQGRVTEAFF. The whole variable domain, filled in from reference TRBV7-3 and TRBJ1-1, reads GAGVSQTPSNKVTEKGKYVELRCDPISGHTALYWYRQSLGQGPEFLIYFQGTGAADDSGLPNDRFFAVRPEGSVSTLKIQRTERGDSAVYLCASSQQGRVTEAFFGQGTRLTVV.

Regarding this clone: Distinct nucleotide sequences in the sample also encode this CDR3. V is TRBV5-4 and J is TRBJ2-7, with D possibly called TRBD1 or TRBD2 (5 bases each). The V end was cut by 4 bases, the J end by 7 bases, with 15 bases between. CDR1 and CDR2 (germline): SGHNT, YYREEE (reference sequence). The CDR3 extends over 13 amino acids. CDR3 DNA: TGTGCCAGCAGCCCTGGGACCCATTGGGAGCAGTACTTC. Translation: CASSPGTHWEQYF.

The chain couples TRBV4-1 to TRBJ1-1; maybe TRBD1 (6 bases). Germline V gives CDR1 MGHRA, CDR2 YSYEKL. CDR3 length equals 12 residues. Trimming stripped 1 base from V and 12 bases from J, with 12 bases between. CDR3: CASSQGRGVSFF. CDR3 in DNA: TGCGCCAGCAGCCAAGGAAGGGGGGTATCTTTCTTT.

This clone was seen a single time. J is TRBJ2-2 and V is TRBV29-1; 11 positions match TRBD1. CDR3 length: 14 amino acids. V gave up 5 bases and J gave up 4 bases; unmatched junction bases: 3. Germline-derived CDR1 and CDR2 are SQVTM and ANQGSEA. CDR3 amino acids: CSVRGTGGTGELFF. The CDR3, as DNA: TGCAGCGTTCGAGGGACAGGGGGCACCGGGGAGCTGTTTTTT.

The rearrangement links TRBV4-2 to TRBJ2-7; D is perhaps TRBD2 (5 bases). Looked up from germline, CDR1 is LGHNA and CDR2 is YNFKEQ. The CDR3 runs to 15 residues. V shed 1 base and J shed 1 base, with 11 bases lying between them. CDR3 region: CASSQVAGPSYEQYF. The CDR3 bases are TGTGCCAGCAGCCAAGTGGCGGGTCCTTCCTACGAGCAGTACTTC.

This sequence joins TRBV2 and TRBJ1-5, with D hard to call. This CDR3 spans 14 amino acids. V dropped 6 bases and J dropped 2 bases, with 11 bases sitting between them. Germline CDR1 reads SNHLY; CDR2 reads FYNNEI. The CDR3 nucleotides are TGTGCCAGCAGCCCTCAGTGGGGCAATCAGCCCCAGCATTTT. Amino acids: CASSPQWGNQPQHF.

This chain joins TRBV7-2 and TRBJ2-2, with TRBD2 matching 11 bases. The CDR3 is 18 amino acids. Losses at the gene ends were 4 bases for V and 8 bases for J; bases not matched to a gene: 15. Germline CDR1 is SGHTA and CDR2 is FQGNSA. The CDR3 DNA follows: TGTGCCAGCAGCTGGACGCCGACTAGCGGGGTTGGTAGAGGGGAGCTGTTTTTT. Protein sequence: CASSWTPTSGVGRGELFF.

This clone was observed a single time. The rearrangement links TRBV7-9 to TRBJ2-7; 9 bases are shared with TRBD1. The CDR3 is 14 amino acids. The germline V gene has CDR1 SEHNR and CDR2 FQNEAQ (reference sequence). After removal of 0 bases from V and 8 bases from J, the junction contained 5 bases not matched to a gene. CDR3 sequence: CASSLAGTGSKQYF. The CDR3 DNA follows: TGTGCCAGCAGCTTAGCGGGGACAGGGTCCAAGCAGTACTTC.